This is a list of T cell receptor beta chains from one sample in a study of tumor-infiltrating lymphocytes in localized non-small cell lung cancer. The assay was immunoSEQ multiplex PCR, and TCRdb's table has in-frame clones only and misses some. The table shows tens of thousands of clones, with about two thirds occurring only once. Sequenced sample: lung tumor tissue. These receptors came from a human donor with non-small cell lung cancer. CDR3s include the opening cysteine and the closing phenylalanine or tryptophan. D genes are given only for firm matches. Clone sizes are given selectively: once, few, many, or a class where the clone is expanded.

D: -
V: TRBV2
J: TRBJ1-5
size: few
CDR3: CASSTAGAFQPQHF
DNA: TGTGCCAGCAGTACCGCCGGAGCTTTTCAGCCCCAGCATTTT

D: -
V: TRBV19
J: TRBJ1-5
size: -
CDR3: CASSMDKGGFKPQHF
DNA: TGTGCCAGTAGTATGGATAAAGGGGGTTTTAAGCCCCAGCATTTT

D: -
V: TRBV15
J: TRBJ1-4
size: -
CDR3: CATSSRLGGEKLFF
DNA: TGTGCCACCAGCTCTCGGTTGGGGGGTGAAAAACTGTTTTTT

D: -
V: TRBV25-1
J: TRBJ2-1
size: -
CDR3: CASSDSPEGEQFF
DNA: TGTGCCAGCAGTGACTCGCCCGAGGGGGAGCAGTTCTTC

D: -
V: TRBV27
J: TRBJ1-2
size: -
CDR3: CASSQRGTYGYTF
DNA: TGTGCCAGCTCCCAGCGGGGCACCTATGGCTACACCTTC

D: -
V: TRBV29-1
J: TRBJ2-2
size: -
CDR3: CSVAFNTGELFF
DNA: TGCAGCGTTGCTTTTAACACCGGGGAGCTGTTTTTT

D: TRBD2
V: TRBV5-4
J: TRBJ2-7
size: -
CDR3: CASSPGGRIDEQYF
DNA: TGTGCCAGCAGCCCGGGGGGGAGGATTGACGAGCAGTACTTC

D: -
V: TRBV5-5
J: TRBJ2-2
size: -
CDR3: CASTTTDRNTGELFF
DNA: TGTGCCAGCACCACAACAGACAGGAACACCGGGGAGCTGTTTTTT

D: -
V: TRBV7-2
J: TRBJ2-7
size: -
CDR3: CASSLNPYPSYEQYF
DNA: TGTGCCAGCAGCTTAAATCCGTACCCCTCCTACGAGCAGTACTTC

D: -
V: TRBV7-9
J: TRBJ1-5
size: once
CDR3: CASSRDIQPQHF
DNA: TGTGCCAGCAGCCGGGACATTCAGCCCCAGCATTTT

D: -
V: TRBV18
J: TRBJ1-2
size: -
CDR3: CASSPSVGGLEGYGYTF
DNA: TGTGCCAGCTCACCATCCGTTGGAGGACTCGAGGGCTATGGCTACACCTTC

D: TRBD1
V: TRBV15
J: TRBJ2-7
size: -
CDR3: CATRADRGASYEQYF
DNA: TGTGCCACCAGGGCAGACAGGGGGGCCTCCTACGAGCAGTACTTC

D: -
V: TRBV6-1
J: TRBJ1-3
size: -
CDR3: CASSAGGGGAKYRNTIYF
DNA: TGTGCCAGCAGTGCGGGAGGCGGAGGGGCAAAATATAGAAACACCATATATTTT

D: -
V: TRBV19
J: TRBJ1-2
size: -
CDR3: CASSISQGPYGYTF
DNA: TGTGCCAGTAGTATATCCCAGGGACCCTATGGCTACACCTTC

D: TRBD1
V: TRBV4-3
J: TRBJ1-1
size: -
CDR3: CASSQDPGQGIAEAFF
DNA: TGCGCCAGCAGCCAAGATCCGGGACAGGGGATAGCTGAAGCTTTCTTT

D: -
V: TRBV6-6
J: TRBJ1-1
size: -
CDR3: CASSSPAIRNTEAFF
DNA: TGTGCCAGCAGTTCCCCGGCAATCCGAAACACTGAAGCTTTCTTT

D: -
V: TRBV11-2
J: TRBJ1-6
size: -
CDR3: CASSLGTFNSPLHF
DNA: TGTGCCAGCAGCTTAGGGACTTTTAATTCACCCCTCCACTTT

D: TRBD2
V: TRBV19
J: TRBJ2-7
size: -
CDR3: CASSSHRTSGSYEQYF
DNA: TGTGCCAGTAGTTCTCATCGGACTAGCGGGAGCTACGAGCAGTACTTC

D: TRBD1
V: TRBV5-1
J: TRBJ1-1
size: few
CDR3: CASSLFGTGRNTEAFF
DNA: TGCGCCAGCAGCTTGTTCGGGACAGGAAGGAACACTGAAGCTTTCTTT

D: TRBD1
V: TRBV7-8
J: TRBJ1-2
size: -
CDR3: CASSLADRVRGYTF
DNA: TGTGCCAGCAGCTTAGCGGACAGGGTGCGGGGCTACACCTTC

D: -
V: TRBV7-9
J: TRBJ1-1
size: once
CDR3: CASIPPRGGNTEAFF
DNA: TGTGCCAGCATCCCCCCCAGGGGCGGGAACACTGAAGCTTTCTTT

D: -
V: TRBV7-7
J: TRBJ2-5
size: once
CDR3: CASSLAPTGSQETQYF
DNA: TGTGCCAGCAGCTTAGCCCCGACAGGCTCCCAAGAGACCCAGTACTTC

D: TRBD1
V: TRBV15
J: TRBJ2-1
size: medium-sized
CDR3: CATSNNRGYNEQFF
DNA: TGTGCCACCAGCAACAACAGGGGATACAATGAGCAGTTCTTC

D: -
V: TRBV19
J: TRBJ2-7
size: -
CDR3: CASMGFRRREQYF
DNA: TGTGCCAGTATGGGCTTTAGACGACGGGAGCAGTACTTC

D: TRBD2
V: TRBV30
J: TRBJ2-7
size: -
CDR3: CAWSPPPTSGRFYEQYF
DNA: TGTGCCTGGAGTCCCCCACCGACTAGCGGGAGGTTTTACGAGCAGTACTTC

D: TRBD1
V: TRBV7-2
J: TRBJ2-3
size: once
CDR3: CASSPDRRDTQYF
DNA: TGTGCCAGCAGCCCGGACAGGCGTGATACGCAGTATTTT

D: -
V: TRBV30
J: TRBJ1-5
size: -
CDR3: CAWSGGGIEQPQHF
DNA: TGTGCCTGGAGTGGAGGGGGTATAGAACAGCCCCAGCATTTT

D: TRBD1
V: TRBV7-3
J: TRBJ1-2
size: -
CDR3: CASSLSGGARDGYTF
DNA: TGTGCCAGCAGCCTATCAGGGGGCGCAAGAGATGGCTACACCTTC

D: -
V: TRBV5-1
J: TRBJ2-5
size: -
CDR3: CASSLGRTGREETQYF
DNA: TGCGCCAGCAGCTTGGGAAGGACAGGGAGGGAAGAGACCCAGTACTTC

D: -
V: TRBV28
J: TRBJ1-5
size: -
CDR3: CATNGGENQPQHF
DNA: TGTGCAACCAATGGGGGGGAAAATCAGCCCCAGCATTTT

D: -
V: TRBV6-5
J: TRBJ2-3
size: few
CDR3: CASSYSGGNADTQYF
DNA: TGTGCCAGCAGTTACTCTGGAGGGAACGCAGATACGCAGTATTTT

D: TRBD2
V: TRBV28
J: TRBJ2-5
size: -
CDR3: CASSFHGLSLAGGRAETQYF
DNA: TGTGCCAGCAGTTTCCACGGTCTAAGTTTAGCGGGAGGGCGGGCGGAGACCCAGTACTTC

D: -
V: TRBV13
J: TRBJ1-1
size: -
CDR3: CASSSHGEANTEAFF
DNA: TGTGCCAGCAGCTCCCACGGTGAAGCGAACACTGAAGCTTTCTTT

D: -
V: TRBV7-3
J: TRBJ1-3
size: -
CDR3: CASSLTSRVYGNTIYF
DNA: TGTGCCAGCAGCTTGACCTCCAGGGTGTATGGAAACACCATATATTTT

D: -
V: TRBV27
J: TRBJ1-4
size: -
CDR3: CASSLRATNEKLFF
DNA: TGTGCCAGCAGTTTGAGGGCAACTAATGAAAAACTGTTTTTT

D: -
V: TRBV6-4
J: TRBJ2-3
size: -
CDR3: CASSDSRASTDTQYF
DNA: TGTGCCAGCAGTGACTCGAGGGCTAGTACAGATACGCAGTATTTT

D: TRBD2
V: TRBV6-5
J: TRBJ2-1
size: medium-sized
CDR3: CASSGTSYEQFF
DNA: TGTGCCAGCAGCGGGACTAGCTATGAGCAGTTCTTC

D: TRBD1
V: TRBV27
J: TRBJ1-2
size: medium-sized
CDR3: CASSRDRGSGYTF
DNA: TGTGCCAGCAGCCGGGACAGGGGATCTGGCTACACCTTC

D: -
V: TRBV9
J: TRBJ2-5
size: -
CDR3: CASSGRLGIGQETQYF
DNA: TGTGCCAGCAGCGGACGACTAGGAATCGGCCAAGAGACCCAGTACTTC

D: -
V: TRBV27
J: TRBJ2-1
size: -
CDR3: CASSSTGINEQFF
DNA: TGTGCCAGCAGTTCGACAGGAATTAATGAGCAGTTCTTC

D: TRBD2
V: TRBV18
J: TRBJ2-1
size: medium-sized
CDR3: CASSSWPGLGSREQFF
DNA: TGTGCCAGCTCATCCTGGCCGGGACTAGGTTCGCGAGAGCAGTTCTTC

D: TRBD1
V: TRBV7-9
J: TRBJ1-1
size: medium-sized
CDR3: CASSSTGTGSTEAFF
DNA: TGTGCCAGCAGCTCCACCGGGACAGGATCCACTGAAGCTTTCTTT

D: -
V: TRBV7-2
J: TRBJ2-7
size: -
CDR3: CASSGLASEQYF
DNA: TGTGCCAGCAGCGGCCTAGCTTCCGAGCAGTACTTC

D: -
V: TRBV27
J: TRBJ1-1
size: few
CDR3: CASSLSTGGNTEAFF
DNA: TGTGCCAGCAGTCTGTCGACAGGTGGGAACACTGAAGCTTTCTTT

D: -
V: TRBV18
J: TRBJ1-6
size: few
CDR3: CASSPRGGLVSPLHF
DNA: TGTGCCAGCTCACCACGGGGTGGTCTCGTGTCACCCCTCCACTTT

D: TRBD2
V: TRBV9
J: TRBJ2-1
size: -
CDR3: CASSFGLAGGSEQFF
DNA: TGTGCCAGCAGCTTCGGACTAGCGGGAGGGTCTGAGCAGTTCTTC

D: -
V: TRBV6-5
J: TRBJ2-3
size: -
CDR3: CASSRTISSTDTQYF
DNA: TGTGCCAGCAGCCGGACTATATCTAGCACAGATACGCAGTATTTT

D: TRBD1
V: TRBV7-3
J: TRBJ1-1
size: -
CDR3: CASSLGQGHTEAFF
DNA: TGTGCCAGCAGCTTAGGACAGGGACACACTGAAGCTTTCTTT

D: TRBD1
V: TRBV5-6
J: TRBJ2-1
size: -
CDR3: CASSRGQGTYNEQFF
DNA: TGTGCCAGCAGCCGGGGACAGGGGACCTACAATGAGCAGTTCTTC

D: -
V: TRBV6-5
J: TRBJ1-5
size: -
CDR3: CASSGQQGQPQHF
DNA: TGTGCCAGCAGCGGACAGCAGGGTCAGCCCCAGCATTTT

D: -
V: TRBV10-1
J: TRBJ1-6
size: -
CDR3: CARGSRLRFMSPLHF
DNA: TGCGCCAGGGGGTCGAGATTAAGGTTTATGTCACCCCTCCACTTT